These 14 T cell receptor beta chains originate from one sample sequenced in a study of blood T cell repertoires in COVID-19. Sequencing used immunoSEQ multiplex PCR; TCRdb keeps in-frame clones, though not all of them. The sample records a few hundred thousand clones, about 88% being singletons. The sequencing input was PBMCs or T cells enriched from blood (not recorded which). Receptors were obtained from a woman aged 25 to 39 who had recovered from COVID-19.

This chain links TRBV5-4 with TRBJ2-5; 8 bases match TRBD2. Trimming at V came to 3 bases and at J to 6 bases, leaving 22 bases not matched to a gene. The length of the CDR3 is 19 residues. Looked up from germline, CDR1 is SGHNT and CDR2 is YYREEE (reference sequence). The CDR3 DNA follows: TGTGCCAGCAGCTCGTTGGGAGGTGGAAGTACGGGGGGGCTCAAGACCCAGTACTTC. Amino acid sequence: CASSSLGGGSTGGLKTQYF.

The chain carries TRBV27 and TRBJ2-7; TRBD1 is a possible D gene (6 bases). Trimming stripped 9 bases from V and 2 bases from J, with 17 bases between. The length of the CDR3 is 14 residues. From germline, CDR1 is MNHEY and CDR2 SMNVEV (reference sequence). CDR3 protein: CASATRDNTYEQYF. The DNA of the CDR3 is TGTGCCAGTGCCACCCGGGACAACACCTACGAGCAGTACTTC.

The J gene is TRBJ1-1, the V gene TRBV4-2, with 7 nucleotides matching TRBD1. The germline gives CDR1 LGHNA, CDR2 YNFKEQ. V was pared by 7 bases and J by 0 bases, with 5 bases of the junction left unmatched. The CDR3 runs to 14 residues. Here the CDR3 DNA reads TGTGCCAGCACCCAGGGGGGTATGAACACTGAAGCTTTCTTT. Translating gives CASTQGGMNTEAFF.

This clone came up a few times. The chain links TRBV5-1 to TRBJ1-1; perhaps TRBD1 as D (5 bases). Trimming pared 4 bases from V and 1 base from J, leaving 17 bases between. CDR1 and CDR2 (germline): SGHRS, YFSETQ. This CDR3 is built from 16 residues. The CDR3 loop reads CASSPSTTTANTEAFF. In DNA form, the CDR3 reads TGCGCCAGCAGCCCCTCTACGACGACAGCGAACACTGAAGCTTTCTTT.

V and J are TRBV6-5 and TRBJ1-6; TRBD1 matches 8 bases. With 8 bases clipped from V and 9 bases from J, the junction kept 12 bases outside the gene matches. There are 15 residues in the CDR3. CDR1 MNHEY and CDR2 SVGAGI come from the germline V gene. The CDR3 sequence: CASLGQGGFRSPLHF. CDR3 nucleotides: TGTGCCAGCTTAGGACAGGGAGGGTTTCGTTCACCCCTCCACTTT.

The chain joins TRBV7-8 to TRBJ1-5; TRBD1 matches 7 bases. Germline values: CDR1 SGHVS, CDR2 FQNEAQ. J gave up 7 bases and V 1 base, and 10 bases lay outside the gene matches. This CDR3 comprises 16 residues. The CDR3 is CASSLEFLGGRQPQHF. CDR3 in DNA: TGTGCCAGCAGCTTAGAGTTTTTAGGGGGCAGGCAGCCCCAGCATTTT.

The chain carries TRBV19 and TRBJ2-5; 7 bases match TRBD2. Germline V gene data show CDR1 as LNHDA and CDR2 as SQIVND (reference sequence). This CDR3 contains 15 residues. The V gene end was trimmed by 5 bases and the J gene end by 0 bases; junction bases not matched to a gene: 6. The CDR3 DNA sequence: TGTGCCAGTAGTCCCCTGGGGGGGTACCAAGAGACCCAGTACTTC. Amino acid sequence: CASSPLGGYQETQYF.

This clone was observed a few times. The chain joins TRBV19 to TRBJ2-5, with 10 bases matching TRBD1. Trimming removed 4 bases from V and 3 bases from J; junction bases left unmatched: 8. Germline V gives CDR1 LNHDA, CDR2 SQIVND (reference sequence). This CDR3 is 16 amino acids long. The CDR3 coding sequence is TGTGCCAGTAGTACGAATCGGGACAGGGGAAAAGAGACCCAGTACTTC. Its protein product is CASSTNRDRGKETQYF.

The rearrangement links TRBV12-3 or TRBV12-4 to TRBJ2-1, with TRBD2 matching over 8 bases. V was clipped by 6 bases and J by 16 bases; unmatched bases: 8. The CDR3 has 11 residues. The CDR3 DNA reads TGTGCCAGCAGCAGAGCGGGAGCGAGCTTCTTC. Its protein product is CASSRAGASFF.

In DNA, the CDR3 is TGTGCCAGCATCTACCAACCGGCGGGGAATTCACCCCTCCACTTT. Amino acids: CASIYQPAGNSPLHF. The rearrangement joins TRBV6-5 to TRBJ1-6; D remains ambiguous. Germline CDR1 and CDR2: MNHEY and SVGAGI. The germline V and J ends were trimmed by 7 bases and 7 bases, with 17 bases remaining between them. The CDR3 has 15 residues.

The chain recombines TRBV6-5 with TRBJ1-2; 9 bases match TRBD1. Germline V lookup: CDR1 MNHEY, CDR2 SVGAGI. V shed 4 bases, J shed 8 bases, and the junction held 5 bases outside the gene matches. This CDR3 is 13 amino acids long. DNA of the CDR3: TGTGCCAGCAGTTCCGGGACAGGGATGGGCTACACCTTC. Amino acids: CASSSGTGMGYTF.

The chain uses TRBV6-5 and TRBJ2-3, with 7 positions matching TRBD2. Germline CDR1 MNHEY, CDR2 SVGAGI. Unmatched junction bases numbered 2, after V lost 1 base and J lost 1 base. The CDR3 contains 15 residues. The CDR3 protein is CASSYWGGRTDTQYF. DNA for the CDR3: TGTGCCAGCAGTTACTGGGGGGGACGCACAGATACGCAGTATTTT.

V usage is TRBV7-2 and J usage is TRBJ2-7, with 7 positions matching TRBD2. The germline V gene has CDR1 SGHTA and CDR2 FQGNSA. There are 14 residues in the CDR3. The ends lost 5 bases at V and 6 bases at J; junction bases unmatched: 10. CDR3 sequence: CASSRVGLEVEQYF. In nucleotides, the CDR3 is TGTGCCAGCAGCCGGGTCGGACTAGAGGTCGAGCAGTACTTC.

The gene calls are TRBV11-1 and TRBJ1-6; D call uncertain. From germline, CDR1 is SGHAT and CDR2 FQDESV (reference sequence). The CDR3 has 16 amino acids. Trimming took off 1 base at V and 0 bases at J, with 7 bases between the two ends. CDR3 nucleotides: TGTGCCAGCAGCTTAGACGGAGGCTCCTATAATTCACCCCTCCACTTT. Residues: CASSLDGGSYNSPLHF. Combining the CDR3 with reference TRBV11-1 and TRBJ1-6 gives the whole variable domain EAEVAQSPRYKITEKSQAVAFWCDPISGHATLYWYRQILGQGPELLVQFQDESVVDDSQLPKDRFSAERLKGVDSTLKIQPAELGDSAMYLCASSLDGGSYNSPLHFGNGTRLTVT.